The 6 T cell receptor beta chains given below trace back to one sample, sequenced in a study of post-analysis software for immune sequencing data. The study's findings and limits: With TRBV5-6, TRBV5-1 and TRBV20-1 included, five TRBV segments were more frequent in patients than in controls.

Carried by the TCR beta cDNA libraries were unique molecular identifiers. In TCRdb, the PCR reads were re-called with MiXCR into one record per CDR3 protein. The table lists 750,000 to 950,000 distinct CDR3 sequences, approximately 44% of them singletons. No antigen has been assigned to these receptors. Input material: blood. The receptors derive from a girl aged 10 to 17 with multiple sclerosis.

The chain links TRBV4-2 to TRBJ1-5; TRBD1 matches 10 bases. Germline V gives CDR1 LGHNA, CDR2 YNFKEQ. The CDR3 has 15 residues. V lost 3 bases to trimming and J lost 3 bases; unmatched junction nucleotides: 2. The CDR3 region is CASSQGTGDNQPQHF. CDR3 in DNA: TGTGCCAGCAGCCAGGGGACAGGGGACAATCAGCCCCAGCATTTT.

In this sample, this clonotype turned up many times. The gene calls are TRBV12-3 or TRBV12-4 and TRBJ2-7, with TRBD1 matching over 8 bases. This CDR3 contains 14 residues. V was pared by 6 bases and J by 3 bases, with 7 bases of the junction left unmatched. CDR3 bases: TGTGCCAGCAGCCCGACAGGGGCCATCTACGAGCAGTACTTC. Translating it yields CASSPTGAIYEQYF.

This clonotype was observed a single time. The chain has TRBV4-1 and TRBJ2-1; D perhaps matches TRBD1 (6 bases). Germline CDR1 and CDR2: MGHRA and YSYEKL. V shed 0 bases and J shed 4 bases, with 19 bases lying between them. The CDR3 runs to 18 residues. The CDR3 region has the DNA TGCGCCAGCAGCCAAGATGGAGTGGGGGCTGGGACATACAATGAGCAGTTCTTC. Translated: CASSQDGVGAGTYNEQFF.

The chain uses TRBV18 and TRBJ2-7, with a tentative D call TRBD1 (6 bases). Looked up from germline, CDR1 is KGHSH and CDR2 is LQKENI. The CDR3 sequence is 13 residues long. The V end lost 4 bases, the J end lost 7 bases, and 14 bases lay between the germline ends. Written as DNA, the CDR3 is TGTGCCAGCTCACTAGACAGGCTTCGGGAGCAGTACTTC. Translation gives CASSLDRLREQYF.

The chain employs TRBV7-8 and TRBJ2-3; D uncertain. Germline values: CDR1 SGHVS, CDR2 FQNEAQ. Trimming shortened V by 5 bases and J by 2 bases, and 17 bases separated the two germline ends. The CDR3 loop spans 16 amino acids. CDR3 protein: CASSHPPLWSTDTQYF. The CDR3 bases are TGTGCCAGCAGCCATCCCCCCTTGTGGTCCACAGATACGCAGTATTTT.

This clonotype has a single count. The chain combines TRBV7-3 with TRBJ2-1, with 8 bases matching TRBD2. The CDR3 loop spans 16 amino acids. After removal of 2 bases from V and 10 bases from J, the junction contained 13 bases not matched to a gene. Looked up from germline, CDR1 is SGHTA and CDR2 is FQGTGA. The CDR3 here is CASSLRPLTGGKEQFF. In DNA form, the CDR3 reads TGTGCCAGCAGCTTACGCCCCCTGACGGGAGGGAAGGAGCAGTTCTTC. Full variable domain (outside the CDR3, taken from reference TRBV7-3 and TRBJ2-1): GAGVSQTPSNKVTEKGKYVELRCDPISGHTALYWYRQSLGQGPEFLIYFQGTGAADDSGLPNDRFFAVRPEGSVSTLKIQRTERGDSAVYLCASSLRPLTGGKEQFFGPGTRLTVL.